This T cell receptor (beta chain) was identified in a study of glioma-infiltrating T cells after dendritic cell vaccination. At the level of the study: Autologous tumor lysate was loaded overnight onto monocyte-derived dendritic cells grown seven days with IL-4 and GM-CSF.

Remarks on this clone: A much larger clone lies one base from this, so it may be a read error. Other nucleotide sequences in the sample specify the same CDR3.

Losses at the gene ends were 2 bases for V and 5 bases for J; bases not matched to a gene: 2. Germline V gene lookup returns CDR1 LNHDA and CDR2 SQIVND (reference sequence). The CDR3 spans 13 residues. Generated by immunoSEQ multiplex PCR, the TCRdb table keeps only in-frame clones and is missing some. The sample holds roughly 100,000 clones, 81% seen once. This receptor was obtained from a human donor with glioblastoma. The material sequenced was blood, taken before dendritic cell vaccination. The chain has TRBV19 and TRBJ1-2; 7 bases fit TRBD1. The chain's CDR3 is CASSINRGYGYTF. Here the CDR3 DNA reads TGTGCCAGTAGTATAAACAGGGGTTATGGCTACACCTTC.